The clone carrying this TCR beta chain was counted between two and nine times. The antigen is unknown. The data are from a study of OX40 agonist ivuxolimab in advanced cancers. Study summary: In this cohort, patients received ivuxolimab, an agonistic anti-OX40 (CD134) antibody. The group had a mean age of roughly 65 years, ranged from about 23 to 85, and was 82.7% male. Study-wide results and caveats: CD4+ and CD8+ blood T cells expanded clonally by week 6 at 0.1 to 3.0 mg/kg. CD8+ T cells were the subset that, on average, had more expanded clones than CD4+.

Clones were sequenced by immunoSEQ multiplex PCR, and TCRdb holds only the in-frame ones, with some missing. Here the sample spans more than 65,000 clones, around 88% being singletons. The sample in question was CD4+ or CD8+ T cells sorted from blood, obtained in a trial of the OX40 agonist ivuxolimab. This clonotype originated in an adult with an advanced solid tumor such as melanoma, head and neck, liver or kidney cancer.

The CDR3 DNA reads TGTGCCACCAGCAGAGATTCACCCCTCCACTTT. Protein product: CATSRDSPLHF. The chain employs TRBV15 and TRBJ1-6; no firm D call. Germline V gene data show CDR1 as LNHNV and CDR2 as YYDKDF (reference sequence). The CDR3 has 11 amino acids. The V end lost 0 bases, the J end lost 9 bases, and 0 bases lay between the germline ends. Drawing the rest from reference TRBV15 and TRBJ1-6, the complete variable domain is DAMVIQNPRYQVTQFGKPVTLSCSQTLNHNVMYWYQQKSSQAPKLLFHYYDKDFNNEADTPDNFQSRRPNTSFCFLDIRSPGLGDTAMYLCATSRDSPLHFGNGTRLTVT.